The 20 T cell receptor beta chains presented below share a single source sample, sequenced in a study of identical twins' blood T cells. TCRdb recomputed calls from the 5' RACE reads with MiXCR, one row per CDR3 protein. The top ten clones hold around 5.6% of a sample with 350,000 to 400,000 distinct CDR3 sequences, over 25% of them seen once. The sequenced sample was PBMCs. The receptor set was obtained from a woman aged 18 to 55 in good health.

V gene TRBV6-1 combines with J gene TRBJ1-1; D is undetermined. Trimming cost V 6 bases and J 4 bases, with 9 bases left between them. There are 12 residues in the CDR3. Germline CDR1 reads MNHNS; CDR2 reads SASEGT. The CDR3 DNA reads as TGTGCCAGCAGCGGGGAAGGCACTGAAGCTTTCTTT. Translated: CASSGEGTEAFF.

J is TRBJ1-5 and V is TRBV6-1; D possibly corresponds to TRBD1 (6 bases). The V end lost 3 bases, the J end lost 2 bases, and 11 bases lay between the germline ends. This CDR3 spans 15 amino acids. Germline V gene sequence: CDR1 MNHNS, CDR2 SASEGT. CDR3 nucleotide sequence: TGTGCCAGCAGTGATGGGGGCGGAGGCAATCAGCCCCAGCATTTT. Encoded protein: CASSDGGGGNQPQHF.

This clonotype was seen ten or more times. This rearrangement joins TRBV29-1 to TRBJ1-2; weak D call: TRBD1 (5 bases). Germline CDR1 SQVTM, CDR2 ANQGSEA. V lost 4 bases, J lost 2 bases, and 14 bases lay in between. The CDR3 has 14 residues. The CDR3, as DNA: TGCAGCGTTGGCGGGGCCCGAAACAACTATGGCTACACCTTC. It specifies CSVGGARNNYGYTF.

The rearrangement links TRBV5-6 to TRBJ2-1, with 7 bases fitting TRBD2. Germline CDR1 and CDR2: SGHDT and YYEEEE. CDR3 length: 16 residues. J lost 8 bases, V lost 4 bases, and 15 bases had no gene match. CDR3 region: CASSTFSGFPGDEQFF. The DNA of the CDR3 is TGTGCCAGCAGCACCTTTAGCGGGTTCCCCGGGGATGAGCAGTTCTTC. Looking up the rest from reference TRBV5-6 and TRBJ2-1 gives the full variable domain: DAGVTQSPTHLIKTRGQQVTLRCSPKSGHDTVSWYQQALGQGPQFIFQYYEEEERQRGNFPDRFSGHQFPNYSSELNVNALLLGDSALYLCASSTFSGFPGDEQFFGPGTRLTVL.

The gene calls are TRBV10-2 and TRBJ2-5, with D perhaps given as TRBD1 or TRBD2 (5 bases each). Germline loops: CDR1 WSHSY, CDR2 SAAADI. The CDR3 extends over 11 amino acids. V lost 4 bases and J 9 bases, leaving 9 bases between the germline ends. This CDR3 is CASSVLGAQYF. The CDR3 region has the DNA TGCGCCAGCAGTGTGCTGGGGGCCCAGTACTTC.

This clonotype appeared many times. The chain employs TRBV18 and TRBJ2-2, with D possibly being TRBD2 (5 bases). With 3 bases removed from V and 2 bases from J, the gap between germline ends came to 13 bases. The CDR3 is 16 amino acids. Germline V gives CDR1 KGHSH, CDR2 LQKENI. The CDR3, as DNA: TGTGCCAGCTCACCCTCCATCCGGGATAACACCGGGGAGCTGTTTTTT. It encodes CASSPSIRDNTGELFF.

This clonotype appeared many times. The chain recombines TRBV18 with TRBJ1-5, with a possible D match to TRBD1 (5 bases). Germline V gene lookup returns CDR1 KGHSH and CDR2 LQKENI. The CDR3 has 13 residues. Trimming removed 3 bases at V and 5 bases at J, with 8 bases between. DNA for the CDR3: TGTGCCAGCTCACCGGGACTAGATCAGCCCCAGCATTTT. It specifies CASSPGLDQPQHF.

In its sample, this clonotype was seen a few times. J is TRBJ2-7 and V is TRBV7-9; D gene uncertain. V was shortened by 5 bases and J by 0 bases, with 14 bases between the two germline ends. Germline V gene data show CDR1 as SEHNR and CDR2 as FQNEAQ (reference sequence). The CDR3 extends over 15 amino acids. DNA of the CDR3: TGTGCCAGCAGCCCCATAAATGATGACTCCTACGAGCAGTACTTC. Amino acids: CASSPINDDSYEQYF.

This clonotype was observed at least ten times. This chain uses TRBV28 with TRBJ1-1; weak D call: TRBD1 (6 bases). The V gene lost 8 bases and the J gene lost 5 bases, with 12 bases spanning the gap. Germline lookup yields CDR1 MDHEN and CDR2 SYDVKM. This CDR3 is built from 12 residues. The CDR3 loop reads CASCYRVTEAFF. CDR3 DNA sequence: TGTGCCAGCTGTTACAGGGTTACTGAAGCTTTCTTT.

This clonotype came up a few times. The chain has TRBV18 and TRBJ1-2; possible D gene TRBD1, 5 bases. The length of the CDR3 is 13 residues. Trimming removed 0 bases at V and 5 bases at J, with 7 bases between. The germline gives CDR1 KGHSH, CDR2 LQKENI. CDR3 amino acids: CASSPPGAYGYTF. The CDR3 coding sequence is TGTGCCAGCTCACCACCAGGGGCTTATGGCTACACCTTC.

The chain recombines TRBV12-5 with TRBJ1-1; D is possibly TRBD1 (5 bases). CDR3 size: 14 residues. Looked up from germline, CDR1 is LGHNT and CDR2 is FRNRAP. Trimming shortened V by 1 base and J by 4 bases, and 10 bases separated the two germline ends. The CDR3 nucleotides are TGTGCTAGTGGTTTGGGGGGCGAGCTCACTGAAGCTTTCTTT. Its translation: CASGLGGELTEAFF.

This clonotype has more than one count but fewer than ten. The chain carries TRBV12-5 and TRBJ2-3; D not certain. Deletions cut 0 bases from V and 6 bases from J, with 19 bases between. Germline V gene lookup returns CDR1 LGHNT and CDR2 FRNRAP. The CDR3 contains 17 residues. CDR3 in amino acids: CASGLVPSPSITDTQYF. The CDR3 DNA follows: TGTGCTAGTGGTTTGGTCCCAAGCCCATCTATCACCGATACGCAGTATTTT.

This clonotype was counted only a few times. V gene TRBV5-5 combines with J gene TRBJ2-2; D unresolved. V lost 2 bases and J 11 bases, leaving 10 bases between the germline ends. The CDR3 is 12 amino acids. From germline, CDR1 is SGHKS and CDR2 YYEKEE (reference sequence). CDR3 DNA sequence: TGTGCCAGCAGCTTAGGCGGTTACGAGCTGTTTTTT. Translation gives CASSLGGYELFF.

This clonotype was recorded once. The chain couples TRBV20-1 to TRBJ1-1; D may be TRBD1 (5 bases). The V gene's germline CDR1 is DFQATT and CDR2 SNEGSKA (reference sequence). The CDR3 sequence is 14 residues long. Trimming pared 2 bases from V and 0 bases from J, leaving 10 bases between. CDR3 bases: TGCAGTGCTAGAATACAGGAAGTGAACACTGAAGCTTTCTTT. As protein: CSARIQEVNTEAFF.

This clonotype was seen many times. The V call is TRBV5-1, the J call TRBJ1-1; the D gene is possibly TRBD1 (6 bases). Looked up from germline, CDR1 is SGHRS and CDR2 is YFSETQ. V was clipped by 5 bases and J by 0 bases, with 14 bases between them. This CDR3 has 15 amino acids. The CDR3 spells CASSQPGHMNTEAFF. As DNA, the CDR3 is TGCGCCAGCAGTCAGCCGGGACACATGAACACTGAAGCTTTCTTT.

This chain uses TRBV20-1 with TRBJ1-1; D not certain. Per germline, CDR1 DFQATT and CDR2 SNEGSKA (reference sequence). This CDR3 is 13 amino acids long. Trimming removed 4 bases from V and 5 bases from J, with 14 bases in between. This CDR3 reads CSAKPGLETEAFF. The CDR3 DNA reads as TGCAGTGCTAAACCGGGATTGGAGACTGAAGCTTTCTTT.

This chain connects TRBV18 to TRBJ1-1, with D possibly matching TRBD1 (5 bases). CDR3 size: 13 residues. Germline loops: CDR1 KGHSH, CDR2 LQKENI. Trimming took 4 bases from V and 2 from J, leaving 8 bases between them. The CDR3 is CASSQGINTEAFF. The CDR3 DNA reads as TGTGCCAGCTCACAGGGGATCAACACTGAAGCTTTCTTT.

This CDR3 reads CASSSGLASNEQFF. In nucleotides, the CDR3 is TGTGCCAGTAGTTCGGGACTAGCGAGCAATGAGCAGTTCTTC. V gene TRBV19 combines with J gene TRBJ2-1; 10 bases fit TRBD2. This CDR3 has 14 residues. Germline CDR1 reads LNHDA; CDR2 reads SQIVND (reference sequence). Trimming took 5 bases from V and 6 from J; bases not matched to a gene: 4.

This chain links TRBV20-1 with TRBJ1-5; D may be TRBD1 (6 bases). The CDR3 sequence is 16 residues long. The germline V gene has CDR1 DFQATT and CDR2 SNEGSKA (reference sequence). V dropped 6 bases and J dropped 2 bases, with 20 bases sitting between them. The CDR3 loop is CSALIPYRAGNQPQHF. CDR3 nucleotide sequence: TGCAGTGCCCTCATCCCCTACAGGGCCGGCAATCAGCCCCAGCATTTT.

This clonotype was observed many times. The chain employs TRBV11-3 and TRBJ2-2; no clear D gene. The CDR3 sequence is 16 residues long. Trimming left V 5 bases short and J 4 bases short, with 17 bases between. CDR1 is SGHNT, CDR2 YENEEA, per germline. The CDR3 DNA reads TGTGCCAGCAGCCAATTCCTGGGCCAAGGCACCGGGGAGCTGTTTTTT. This encodes CASSQFLGQGTGELFF.